Listed here is a single T cell receptor (beta chain). Its antigen remains unidentified. The sample originates from a study of monozygotic twins with cystic fibrosis. For the study at large: Libraries were built from around 3 micrograms of fragmented DNA using about 16 PCR cycles. Findings of the study overall: V usage most resembled the co-twin in 13 of 16 pairs. Nucleotide-identical clonotype sharing was significantly higher within monozygotic CF twin pairs than between unrelated CF individuals.

Profiled with immunoSEQ multiplex PCR; TCRdb holds only in-frame clones, not every one. The profile covers around 30,000 clones, with around 85% appearing a single time and roughly 0.85% taken by the ten largest. Germline V lookup: CDR1 LGHNA, CDR2 YNFKEQ. V was pared by 0 bases and J by 4 bases, with 13 bases of the junction left unmatched. CDR3 length equals 19 residues. Sequenced: blood. This receptor was obtained from a girl aged 2-10 years with cystic fibrosis. The chain recombines TRBV4-2 with TRBJ2-5; 11 positions match TRBD2. Here the CDR3 DNA reads TGTGCCAGCAGCCAAGATCTTAGGCGCCCTAGCGGGAGGCGAGAGACCCAGTACTTC. Protein product: CASSQDLRRPSGRRETQYF.